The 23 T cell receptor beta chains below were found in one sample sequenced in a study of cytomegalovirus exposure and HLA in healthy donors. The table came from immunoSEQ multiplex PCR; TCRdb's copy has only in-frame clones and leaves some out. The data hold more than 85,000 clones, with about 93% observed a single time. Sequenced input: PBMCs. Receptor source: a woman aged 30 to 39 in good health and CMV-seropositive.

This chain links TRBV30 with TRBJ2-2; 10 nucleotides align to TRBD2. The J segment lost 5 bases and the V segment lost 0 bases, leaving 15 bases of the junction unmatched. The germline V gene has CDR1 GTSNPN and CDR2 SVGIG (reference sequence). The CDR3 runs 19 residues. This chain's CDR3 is CAWSVRASGSWGRTGELFF. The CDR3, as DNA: TGTGCCTGGAGTGTACGGGCTAGCGGGAGCTGGGGTAGAACCGGGGAGCTGTTTTTT.

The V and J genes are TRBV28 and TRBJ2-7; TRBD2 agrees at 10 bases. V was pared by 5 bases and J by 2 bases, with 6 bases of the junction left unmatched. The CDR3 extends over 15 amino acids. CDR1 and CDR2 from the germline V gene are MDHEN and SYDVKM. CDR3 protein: CASSLDSGRTYEQYF. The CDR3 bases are TGTGCCAGCAGTCTCGATAGCGGGAGGACCTACGAGCAGTACTTC.

DNA for the CDR3: TGTGCCAGCAGCATATACAGGGGGCTAGGAGAGACCCAGTACTTC. This codes for CASSIYRGLGETQYF. This chain joins TRBV5-6 and TRBJ2-5, with 9 bases that match TRBD1. V was clipped by 4 bases and J by 4 bases; unmatched bases: 8. The CDR3 totals 15 residues. CDR1 is SGHDT, CDR2 YYEEEE, per germline.

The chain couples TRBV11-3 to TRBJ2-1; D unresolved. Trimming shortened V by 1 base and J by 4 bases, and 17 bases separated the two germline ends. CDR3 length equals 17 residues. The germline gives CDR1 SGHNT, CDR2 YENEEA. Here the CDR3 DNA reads TGTGCCAGCAGCTTAGGTACCCGTATGGCCTCATACAATGAGCAGTTCTTC. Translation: CASSLGTRMASYNEQFF. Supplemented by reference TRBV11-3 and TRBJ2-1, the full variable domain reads EAGVVQSPRYKIIEKKQPVAFWCNPISGHNTLYWYLQNLGQGPELLIRYENEEAVDDSQLPKDRFSAERLKGVDSTLKIQPAELGDSAVYLCASSLGTRMASYNEQFFGPGTRLTVL.

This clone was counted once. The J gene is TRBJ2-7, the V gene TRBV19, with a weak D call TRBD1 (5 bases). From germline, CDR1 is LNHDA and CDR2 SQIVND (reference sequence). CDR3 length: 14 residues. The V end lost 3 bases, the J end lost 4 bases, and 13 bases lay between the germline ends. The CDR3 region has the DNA TGTGCCAGTAGTATGAGACAGACAAATTACGAGCAGTACTTC. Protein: CASSMRQTNYEQYF.

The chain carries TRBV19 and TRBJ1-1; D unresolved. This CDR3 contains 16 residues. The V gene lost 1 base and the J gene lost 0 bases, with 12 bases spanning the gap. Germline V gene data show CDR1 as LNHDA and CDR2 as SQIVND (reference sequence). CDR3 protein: CASSIGTPAVNTEAFF. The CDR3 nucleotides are TGTGCCAGTAGTATAGGTACCCCCGCGGTGAACACTGAAGCTTTCTTT.

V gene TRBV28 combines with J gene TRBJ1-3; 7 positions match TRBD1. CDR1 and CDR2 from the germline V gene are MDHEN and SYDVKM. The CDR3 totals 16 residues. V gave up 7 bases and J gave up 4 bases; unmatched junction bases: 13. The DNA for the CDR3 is TGTGCCAGCACTGACCCGCCCGGGACAGTAGGAAACACCATATATTTT. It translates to CASTDPPGTVGNTIYF.

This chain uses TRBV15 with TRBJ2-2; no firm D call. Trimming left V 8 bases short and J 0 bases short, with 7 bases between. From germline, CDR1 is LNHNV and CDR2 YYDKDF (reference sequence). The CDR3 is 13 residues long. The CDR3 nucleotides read TGTGCCACCCGCGACACGAACACCGGGGAGCTGTTTTTT. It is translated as CATRDTNTGELFF.

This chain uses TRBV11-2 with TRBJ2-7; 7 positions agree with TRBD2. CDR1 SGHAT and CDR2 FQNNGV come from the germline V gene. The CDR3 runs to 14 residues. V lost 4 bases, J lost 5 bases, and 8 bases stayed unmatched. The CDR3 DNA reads TGTGCCAGCAGCTCTCGCGGGAGTTTCGACGAGCAGTACTTC. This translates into CASSSRGSFDEQYF.

CDR3 bases: TGTGCCAGCAGCCTCGGGAGCAGACCTGAAGCTTTCTTT. Translating it yields CASSLGSRPEAFF. The V gene is TRBV7-9, the J gene TRBJ1-1; D call uncertain. With 5 bases removed from V and 6 bases from J, the gap between germline ends came to 13 bases. This CDR3 comprises 13 residues. Germline values: CDR1 SEHNR, CDR2 FQNEAQ (reference sequence).

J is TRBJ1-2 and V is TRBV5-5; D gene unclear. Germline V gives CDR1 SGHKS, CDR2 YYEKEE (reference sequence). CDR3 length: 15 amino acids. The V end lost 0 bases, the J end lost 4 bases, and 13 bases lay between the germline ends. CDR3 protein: CASSLARQARYGYTF. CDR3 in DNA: TGTGCCAGCAGCTTGGCCCGGCAGGCCCGCTATGGCTACACCTTC. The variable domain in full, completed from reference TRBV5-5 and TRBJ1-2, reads DAGVTQSPTHLIKTRGQQVTLRCSPISGHKSVSWYQQVLGQGPQFIFQYYEKEERGRGNFPDRFSARQFPNYSSELNVNALLLGDSALYLCASSLARQARYGYTFGSGTRLTVV.

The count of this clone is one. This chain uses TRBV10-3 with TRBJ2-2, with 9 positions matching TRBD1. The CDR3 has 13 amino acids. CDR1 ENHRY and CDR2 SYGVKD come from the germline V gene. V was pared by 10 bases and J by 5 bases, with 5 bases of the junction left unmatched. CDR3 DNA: TGTGCCACCGCGACAGGGGGAACCGGGGAGCTGTTTTTT. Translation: CATATGGTGELFF.

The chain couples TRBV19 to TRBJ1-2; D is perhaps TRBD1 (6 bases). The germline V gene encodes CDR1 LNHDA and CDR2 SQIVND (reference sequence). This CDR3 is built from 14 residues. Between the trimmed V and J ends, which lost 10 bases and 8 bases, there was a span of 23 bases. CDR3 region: CATTGRPVDGGYTF. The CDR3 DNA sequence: TGTGCCACTACAGGGCGCCCGGTTGATGGAGGCTACACCTTC.

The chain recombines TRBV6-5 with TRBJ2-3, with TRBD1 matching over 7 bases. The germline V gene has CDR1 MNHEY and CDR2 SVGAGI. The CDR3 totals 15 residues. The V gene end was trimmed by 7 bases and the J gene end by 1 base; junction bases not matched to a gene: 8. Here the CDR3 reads CASTTLGTGTDTQYF. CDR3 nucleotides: TGTGCCAGCACTACTCTAGGGACAGGCACAGATACGCAGTATTTT.

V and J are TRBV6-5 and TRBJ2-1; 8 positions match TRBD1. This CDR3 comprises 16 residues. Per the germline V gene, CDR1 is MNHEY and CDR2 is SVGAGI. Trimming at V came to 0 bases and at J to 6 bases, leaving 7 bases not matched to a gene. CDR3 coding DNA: TGTGCCAGCAGTTACTCAGGGACAGGACAACTCAATGAGCAGTTCTTC. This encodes CASSYSGTGQLNEQFF.

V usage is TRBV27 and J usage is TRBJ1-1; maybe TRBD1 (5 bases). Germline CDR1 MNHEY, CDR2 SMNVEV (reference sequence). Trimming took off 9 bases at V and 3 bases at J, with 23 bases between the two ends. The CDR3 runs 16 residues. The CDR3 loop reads CARWDLGGNSYTEAFF. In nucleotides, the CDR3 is TGTGCCAGGTGGGACTTGGGAGGGAATTCCTACACTGAAGCTTTCTTT.

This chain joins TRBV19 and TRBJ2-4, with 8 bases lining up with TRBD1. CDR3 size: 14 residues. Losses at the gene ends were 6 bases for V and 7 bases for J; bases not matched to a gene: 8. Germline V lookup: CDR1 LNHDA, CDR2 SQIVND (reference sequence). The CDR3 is CASSPLDRANIQYF. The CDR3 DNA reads TGTGCCAGTAGCCCCTTGGACAGGGCGAACATTCAGTACTTC.

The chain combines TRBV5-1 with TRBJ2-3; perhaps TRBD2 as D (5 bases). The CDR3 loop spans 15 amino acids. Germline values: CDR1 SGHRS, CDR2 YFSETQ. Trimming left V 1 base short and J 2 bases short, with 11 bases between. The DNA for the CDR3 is TGCGCCAGCAGCTTGCCACTAGTCAACACAGATACGCAGTATTTT. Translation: CASSLPLVNTDTQYF.

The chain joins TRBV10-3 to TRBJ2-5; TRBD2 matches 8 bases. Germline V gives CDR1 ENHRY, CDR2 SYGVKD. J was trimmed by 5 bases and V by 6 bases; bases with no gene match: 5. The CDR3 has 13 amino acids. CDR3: CAISGLAGETQYF. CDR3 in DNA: TGTGCCATCAGCGGACTAGCCGGGGAGACCCAGTACTTC.

DNA for the CDR3: TGTGCCAGCGCCCCCTCTTCCGGCGGTTACGAGCAGTACTTC. It is translated as CASAPSSGGYEQYF. V is TRBV7-2 and J is TRBJ2-7; no definite D call. Germline loops: CDR1 SGHTA, CDR2 FQGNSA. V was clipped by 8 bases and J by 4 bases, with 18 bases between them. The CDR3 totals 14 residues.

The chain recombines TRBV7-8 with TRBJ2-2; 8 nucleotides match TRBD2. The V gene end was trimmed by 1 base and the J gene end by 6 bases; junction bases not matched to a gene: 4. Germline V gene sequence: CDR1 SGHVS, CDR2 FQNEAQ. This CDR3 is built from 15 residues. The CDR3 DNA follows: TGTGCCAGCAGCTTAGGGGGACTAGGTCCCGGGGAGCTGTTTTTT. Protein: CASSLGGLGPGELFF.

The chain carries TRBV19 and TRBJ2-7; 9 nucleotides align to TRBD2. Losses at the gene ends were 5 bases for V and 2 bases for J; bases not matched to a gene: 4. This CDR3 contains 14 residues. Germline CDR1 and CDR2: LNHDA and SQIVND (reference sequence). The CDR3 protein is CASSSASGTYEQYF. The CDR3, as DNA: TGTGCCAGTAGTTCGGCTAGCGGGACCTACGAGCAGTACTTC.

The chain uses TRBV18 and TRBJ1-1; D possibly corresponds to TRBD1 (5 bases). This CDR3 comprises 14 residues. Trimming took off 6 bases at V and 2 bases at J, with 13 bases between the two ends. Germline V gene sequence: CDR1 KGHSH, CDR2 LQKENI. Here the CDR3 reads CASSSTTANTEAFF. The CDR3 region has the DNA TGTGCCAGCTCTTCGACGACAGCAAACACTGAAGCTTTCTTT. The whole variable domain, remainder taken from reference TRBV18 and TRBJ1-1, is NAGVMQNPRHLVRRRGQEARLRCSPMKGHSHVYWYRQLPEEGLKFMVYLQKENIIDESGMPKERFSAEFPKEGPSILRIQQVVRGDSAAYFCASSSTTANTEAFFGQGTRLTVV.